Each of the 28 T cell receptor beta chains below was sequenced from the same sample in a study of blood T cell repertoires in COVID-19. Here immunoSEQ multiplex PCR was the method, and the copy in TCRdb shows in-frame clones only, minus some. The table has roughly 240,000 clones, roughly four fifths seen once. The source material was peripheral blood. All receptors derive from a woman older than 75 with acute or convalescent COVID-19.

This sequence joins TRBV30 and TRBJ1-3; tentative D call: TRBD1 (6 bases). From germline, CDR1 is GTSNPN and CDR2 SVGIG (reference sequence). CDR3 size: 15 residues. Trimming took off 2 bases at V and 4 bases at J, with 15 bases between the two ends. The CDR3 DNA is TGTGCCTGGAGTATTCGACAGGCGCAGGGAAACACCATATATTTT. Its protein is CAWSIRQAQGNTIYF.

V and J are TRBV27 and TRBJ2-1, with 7 bases identical to TRBD2. The J segment lost 0 bases and the V segment lost 1 base, leaving 3 bases of the junction unmatched. In germline, CDR1 is MNHEY, CDR2 SMNVEV (reference sequence). This CDR3 region has 16 residues. The CDR3 region is CASSLYSGGSYNEQFF. DNA for the CDR3: TGTGCCAGCAGTTTATACTCGGGGGGCTCCTACAATGAGCAGTTCTTC.

The V call is TRBV3-1 (or the pseudogene TRBV3-2), the J call TRBJ1-6, with 7 bases fitting TRBD1. V lost 3 bases, J lost 7 bases, and 3 bases stayed unmatched. This CDR3 is built from 14 residues. Germline loops: CDR1 LGHDT, CDR2 YNNKEL (reference sequence). The CDR3 bases are TGTGCCAGCAGCCAGGGACAGCCGAATTCACCCCTCCACTTT. It yields the protein CASSQGQPNSPLHF.

J is TRBJ2-5 and V is TRBV7-2; D is perhaps TRBD2 (5 bases). The CDR3 contains 14 residues. V was pared by 4 bases and J by 1 base, with 10 bases between. The germline V gene encodes CDR1 SGHTA and CDR2 FQGNSA. The CDR3 here is CASSSDSPQETQYF. Written as DNA, the CDR3 is TGTGCCAGCAGCTCGGACTCCCCCCAAGAGACCCAGTACTTC.

The chain joins TRBV9 to TRBJ2-1; 13 bases fit TRBD2. CDR1 SGDLS and CDR2 YYNGEE come from the germline V gene. The CDR3 has 17 amino acids. V trimming: 2 bases; J trimming: 6 bases; junction bases outside the gene matches: 8. CDR3 coding DNA: TGTGCCAGCAGCGTTAGGGGACTAGCGGGGAGGGGCAATGAGCAGTTCTTC. Amino acid sequence: CASSVRGLAGRGNEQFF.

The V gene is TRBV4-1, the J gene TRBJ2-3, with 8 bases aligning to TRBD2. After removal of 10 bases from V and 3 bases from J, the junction contained 9 bases not matched to a gene. Germline V gene lookup returns CDR1 MGHRA and CDR2 YSYEKL. CDR3 size: 14 residues. The CDR3 bases are TGCGCCAATCAAGCGGGGGAGGATACAGATACGCAGTATTTT. It translates to CANQAGEDTDTQYF.

This clone occurred a few times. V is TRBV10-2 and J is TRBJ1-2; D possibly corresponds to TRBD1 (6 bases). CDR3 length: 13 amino acids. V was clipped by 6 bases and J by 2 bases, with 10 bases between them. CDR1 and CDR2 from the germline V gene are WSHSY and SAAADI. The CDR3 DNA is TGCGCCAGCAGAGCGGACAGAAACTATGGCTACACCTTC. Amino acid sequence: CASRADRNYGYTF.

V usage is TRBV5-1 and J usage is TRBJ2-2; D is possibly TRBD2 (6 bases). CDR3 length: 16 amino acids. With 4 bases removed from V and 4 bases from J, the gap between germline ends came to 17 bases. CDR1 SGHRS and CDR2 YFSETQ come from the germline V gene. This CDR3 reads CASSKSGQGGTGELFF. CDR3 DNA sequence: TGCGCCAGCAGCAAATCGGGGCAGGGAGGCACCGGGGAGCTGTTTTTT. Together with reference TRBV5-1 and TRBJ2-2, the CDR3 gives the full variable domain: KAGVTQTPRYLIKTRGQQVTLSCSPISGHRSVSWYQQTPGQGLQFLFEYFSETQRNKGNFPGRFSGRQFSNSRSEMNVSTLELGDSALYLCASSKSGQGGTGELFFGEGSRLTVL.

The table lists this clone with a few counts. This chain connects TRBV21-1 to TRBJ2-2; the table assigns TRBD1, which was not confirmed against the DNA. TRBV21-1 corresponds to a pseudogene. CDR3 length equals 19 residues. The CDR3 reads CASSNGTVSNRWCTGELFF. CDR3 in DNA: TGTGCCAGCAGCAACGGGACAGTTTCGAATAGGTGGTGCACCGGGGAGCTGTTTTTT.

V gene TRBV7-2 combines with J gene TRBJ2-3; D might be TRBD2 (5 bases). Trimming cost V 0 bases and J 1 base, with 14 bases left between them. The germline V gene has CDR1 SGHTA and CDR2 FQGNSA. This CDR3 is 17 amino acids long. CDR3 sequence reads: CASSLAGEISGTDTQYF. DNA of the CDR3: TGTGCCAGCAGCTTAGCGGGAGAAATTTCGGGCACAGATACGCAGTATTTT.

The rearrangement uses TRBV9 and TRBJ1-3; D remains ambiguous. The CDR3 length is 12 residues. Germline loops: CDR1 SGDLS, CDR2 YYNGEE. V gave up 8 bases and J gave up 0 bases, with 6 bases separating them. In nucleotides, the CDR3 is TGTGCCAGTTCGCGCTCTGGAAACACCATATATTTT. This codes for CASSRSGNTIYF.

The V gene is TRBV7-2, the J gene TRBJ2-1; 12 positions agree with TRBD2. CDR1 is SGHTA, CDR2 FQGNSA, per germline. This CDR3 contains 19 residues. J lost 0 bases, V lost 5 bases, and 11 bases had no gene match. The CDR3 loop is CASSLTGTSGPSSYNEQFF. In nucleotides, the CDR3 is TGTGCCAGCAGCCTAACCGGGACTAGCGGGCCGAGCTCCTACAATGAGCAGTTCTTC.

The chain recombines TRBV7-9 with TRBJ2-6, with D possibly matching TRBD1 (6 bases). Germline lookup yields CDR1 SEHNR and CDR2 FQNEAQ (reference sequence). This CDR3 is 18 amino acids long. V dropped 5 bases and J dropped 2 bases, with 19 bases sitting between them. The CDR3 DNA follows: TGTGCCAGCAGCAGTGGCCTTACAGGGAATGCTGGGGCCAACGTCCTGACTTTC. Translating gives CASSSGLTGNAGANVLTF.

This chain links TRBV2 with TRBJ2-1, with 9 nucleotides matching TRBD1. CDR3 size: 14 residues. J was trimmed by 7 bases and V by 8 bases; bases with no gene match: 9. The germline gives CDR1 SNHLY, CDR2 FYNNEI. CDR3 loop: CASSPGTGKNEQFF. Written as DNA, the CDR3 is TGTGCCAGCTCCCCCGGGACAGGGAAGAATGAGCAGTTCTTC.

The chain has TRBV6-2 or TRBV6-3 and TRBJ2-1; D perhaps matches TRBD2 (6 bases). The CDR3 consists of 16 residues. The germline gives CDR1 MNHEY, CDR2 SVGEGT. V was cut by 5 bases and J by 0 bases, with 14 bases left in between. CDR3 region: CASSPASASSYNEQFF. The CDR3 nucleotides are TGTGCCAGCAGTCCCGCTAGCGCGAGCTCCTACAATGAGCAGTTCTTC.

This clone has more than one count but fewer than ten. The gene calls are TRBV5-1 and TRBJ1-2; possible D gene TRBD1, 6 bases. CDR1 is SGHRS and CDR2 is YFSETQ in the germline V gene. V was clipped by 6 bases and J by 5 bases, with 20 bases between them. This CDR3 has 15 amino acids. CDR3 amino acids: CASTVLQGDRYGYTF. CDR3 sequence (DNA): TGCGCCAGCACCGTACTACAGGGAGATAGGTATGGCTACACCTTC.

The chain joins TRBV30 to TRBJ1-5; possibly TRBD1 for D (6 bases). With 5 bases removed from V and 2 bases from J, the gap between germline ends came to 13 bases. Germline V gene lookup returns CDR1 GTSNPN and CDR2 SVGIG (reference sequence). This CDR3 spans 14 amino acids. The CDR3 loop reads CAWVDRRGNQPQHF. The DNA of the CDR3 is TGTGCCTGGGTGGACAGAAGAGGCAATCAGCCCCAGCATTTT.

The rearrangement joins TRBV13 to TRBJ1-1; D is ambiguous. V was pared by 0 bases and J by 3 bases, with 8 bases between. Germline CDR1 reads PRHDT; CDR2 reads FYEKMQ (reference sequence). CDR3 length: 14 residues. CDR3 sequence: CASSLGGRDTEAFF. DNA of the CDR3: TGTGCCAGCAGCTTAGGGGGCAGAGACACTGAAGCTTTCTTT.

The chain recombines TRBV5-6 with TRBJ1-6; TRBD1 aligns across 11 bases. The germline V gene has CDR1 SGHDT and CDR2 YYEEEE. Germline trimming cut 4 bases from V and 1 base from J; bases unmatched to any gene: 4. This CDR3 comprises 17 residues. This chain's CDR3 is CASSAGTGGSYNSPLHF. In DNA form, the CDR3 reads TGTGCCAGCAGCGCTGGGACAGGGGGATCCTATAATTCACCCCTCCACTTT. The full variable domain, its missing parts supplied by reference TRBV5-6 and TRBJ1-6, is DAGVTQSPTHLIKTRGQQVTLRCSPKSGHDTVSWYQQALGQGPQFIFQYYEEEERQRGNFPDRFSGHQFPNYSSELNVNALLLGDSALYLCASSAGTGGSYNSPLHFGNGTRLTVT.

J is TRBJ1-2 and V is TRBV2; TRBD1 matches at 9 bases. The length of the CDR3 is 15 residues. Germline loops: CDR1 SNHLY, CDR2 FYNNEI. Trimming at V came to 5 bases and at J to 8 bases, leaving 12 bases not matched to a gene. The CDR3 bases are TGTGCCAGCAGTCGGGGGACAGGGTCTCTAGTCGGCTACACCTTC. Encoded protein: CASSRGTGSLVGYTF.

This rearrangement joins TRBV3-1 (or the pseudogene TRBV3-2) to TRBJ2-7; D perhaps matches TRBD2 (5 bases). The length of the CDR3 is 15 residues. The V end lost 5 bases, the J end lost 0 bases, and 14 bases lay between the germline ends. CDR1 LGHDT and CDR2 YNNKEL come from the germline V gene (reference sequence). CDR3 region: CASSIVRGSSYEQYF. CDR3 bases: TGTGCCAGCAGCATTGTCCGGGGTAGCTCCTACGAGCAGTACTTC.

The chain carries TRBV5-4 and TRBJ2-7; D not certain. V dropped 7 bases and J dropped 0 bases, with 11 bases sitting between them. Looked up from germline, CDR1 is SGHNT and CDR2 is YYREEE (reference sequence). The CDR3 contains 13 residues. The DNA for the CDR3 is TGTGCCAGCGGTAAGACGGGCTCCTACGAGCAGTACTTC. Protein sequence: CASGKTGSYEQYF.

This chain links TRBV15 with TRBJ2-1; perhaps TRBD1 as D (6 bases). The V and J ends lost 3 bases and 1 base respectively, with 13 bases between them. Germline values: CDR1 LNHNV, CDR2 YYDKDF (reference sequence). The CDR3 is 16 amino acids. The CDR3 sequence is CATSSDPGDSYNEQFF. CDR3 coding DNA: TGTGCCACCAGCAGTGACCCAGGGGATTCCTACAATGAGCAGTTCTTC.

J is TRBJ2-3 and V is TRBV14, with D hard to call. V lost 5 bases, J lost 2 bases, and 8 bases lay in between. The CDR3 covers 13 residues. Germline loops: CDR1 SGHDN, CDR2 FVKESK. The CDR3 DNA sequence: TGTGCCAGCAGCATCCGACTCACAGATACGCAGTATTTT. Amino acids: CASSIRLTDTQYF.

The chain couples TRBV21-1 to TRBJ2-3; the table gives TRBD1 as D, unverified against the DNA. TRBV21-1 corresponds to a pseudogene. The CDR3 extends over 23 amino acids. The CDR3 spells CASSKRGGRAPRTWEVSTDTQYF. The CDR3 bases are TGTGCCAGCAGCAAACGAGGGGGCCGTGCACCAAGAACGTGGGAGGTTAGCACAGATACGCAGTATTTT.

The V and J genes are TRBV2 and TRBJ2-2; 7 nucleotides agree with TRBD1. CDR1 and CDR2 from the germline V gene are SNHLY and FYNNEI. The CDR3 is 14 residues long. Trimming removed 2 bases from V and 6 bases from J; junction bases left unmatched: 3. CDR3 region: CASSETGVPGELFF. CDR3 coding DNA: TGTGCCAGCAGTGAAACAGGGGTCCCCGGGGAGCTGTTTTTT.

The chain links TRBV9 to TRBJ2-7; TRBD2 aligns across 8 bases. Germline V gene lookup returns CDR1 SGDLS and CDR2 YYNGEE. The ends lost 0 bases at V and 2 bases at J; junction bases unmatched: 7. CDR3 length: 16 amino acids. CDR3 in amino acids: CASSVGPGTRAYEQYF. The CDR3 DNA follows: TGTGCCAGCAGCGTAGGCCCCGGGACTAGGGCCTACGAGCAGTACTTC.

The chain recombines TRBV4-3 with TRBJ1-2; D perhaps matches TRBD1 (6 bases). CDR1 and CDR2 from the germline V gene are LGHNA and YSLEER. V dropped 4 bases and J dropped 10 bases, with 19 bases sitting between them. The CDR3 is 14 amino acids. For the CDR3, the DNA is TGCGCCAGCAGCCCCCGTCCGGACAGCTTTCTCTACACCTTC. It translates to CASSPRPDSFLYTF.